This note documents a single TCR beta chain sequence. Its antigen target is currently unknown. There are no base qualities to consult, and no much larger clone falls within one base. Sequences SGHTA (CDR1) and FQGNSA (CDR2) are obtained from the germline V gene. Trimming leaves V shorter by 4 bases and J shorter by 6 bases, with the junction holding 15 bases beyond the gene matches. The CDR3, from cysteine to phenylalanine, totals 16 residues. Just the 48-base CDR3 DNA is kept, in frame starting at base 1. This sample was taken from a study of response to subunit inactivated influenza vaccine (dated by TCRdb to the late 2010s). Regarding the complete study: The study used deep quantitative T cell receptor repertoire profiling to track responses to a trivalent subunit inactivated influenza vaccine. Results and caveats for the whole study, not just this receptor: The authors proposed that each seasonal influenza vaccination may bring in only a limited number of new T cells.

Libraries were made using RT-PCR. Sequencing took place on an Illumina HiSeq 2500. TCRdb handled the public reads itself, with Q25 trimming in fastp and clone calling in MiXCR, and kept productive beta chains. Each record represents a unique CDR3 protein, reported with the most common genes and DNA among its rows. In all, the sample holds some 520,000 distinct CDR3 sequences, and more than 15% of those were seen once. 3% to 3.5% of the sample is in the top ten clones. The origin of this receptor is a man in his fifties or sixties who received an inactivated influenza vaccine. Donor details come from another sample of the same person, matched by shared clones. The sample in question was CD4+ T cells sorted from PBMCs, obtained 23 to 25 months after vaccination. The chain is assembled from TRBV7-2 and TRBJ2-7; 7 of the junction bases match TRBD1. The DNA reads TGTGCCAGCAGCTCAATCACGCAGACAGGGTCGGTCGAGCAGTACTTC. The encoded protein is CASSSITQTGSVEQYF.